The 29 T cell receptor beta chains below come from one sample, sequenced in a study of identical twins. TCRdb fed the 5' RACE reads into MiXCR, producing one record per CDR3 protein. The table shows 510,000 or so distinct CDR3 sequences, with 15% occurring only once. The same sample was also used in a study of yellow fever vaccine responses in identical twins.

What was sequenced was CD4+ T cells sorted from blood. The receptors were sampled from a woman younger than 30 in good health.

The chain joins TRBV6-2 or TRBV6-3 to TRBJ1-2, with 8 nucleotides matching TRBD1. Trimming cost V 6 bases and J 5 bases; bases outside gene matches: 8. Germline V gene lookup returns CDR1 MNHEY and CDR2 SVGEGT. This CDR3 has 14 amino acids. The CDR3 loop is CASSLIGQGYGYTF. The CDR3 coding sequence is TGTGCCAGCAGCCTCATCGGACAGGGTTATGGCTACACCTTC.

The chain joins TRBV9 to TRBJ1-4; D ambiguous. The germline V gene encodes CDR1 SGDLS and CDR2 YYNGEE. This CDR3 has 13 amino acids. Trimming took 4 bases from V and 4 from J, leaving 8 bases between them. For the CDR3, the DNA is TGTGCCAGCAGCCGCGGGTTTAATGAAAAACTGTTTTTT. Amino acids: CASSRGFNEKLFF.

This clonotype has a handful of counts. This chain joins TRBV5-6 and TRBJ2-2, with D unclear. This CDR3 has 14 amino acids. CDR1 and CDR2 from the germline V gene are SGHDT and YYEEEE. Trimming stripped 0 bases from V and 3 bases from J, with 6 bases between. CDR3 sequence reads: CASSLVWDTGELFF. The CDR3 DNA is TGTGCCAGCAGCTTGGTTTGGGACACCGGGGAGCTGTTTTTT.

The J gene is TRBJ2-3, the V gene TRBV4-2; tentatively, D is TRBD2 (5 bases). The CDR3 has 15 amino acids. The germline gives CDR1 LGHNA, CDR2 YNFKEQ. Trimming cost V 0 bases and J 6 bases, with 13 bases left between them. DNA of the CDR3: TGTGCCAGCAGCCAAGAACGGGGTAGGGCGGATACGCAGTATTTT. Translation gives CASSQERGRADTQYF.

The rearrangement uses TRBV29-1 and TRBJ2-7; D not certain. The CDR3 runs to 11 residues. The V gene's germline CDR1 is SQVTM and CDR2 ANQGSEA. Trimming removed 6 bases from V and 7 bases from J, with 13 bases in between. For the CDR3, the DNA is TGCAGCGTCGAGATAGGTGATGAGCAGTACTTC. Protein sequence: CSVEIGDEQYF.

In its sample, this clonotype was seen many times. V gene TRBV5-1 combines with J gene TRBJ1-1; TRBD1 matches 7 bases. The J segment lost 1 base and the V segment lost 3 bases, leaving 3 bases of the junction unmatched. There are 14 residues in the CDR3. Germline V gene sequence: CDR1 SGHRS, CDR2 YFSETQ. The CDR3 reads CASSSGTENTEAFF. In DNA, the CDR3 is TGCGCCAGCAGCTCCGGGACAGAGAACACTGAAGCTTTCTTT.

This clonotype appeared a few times. The genes are TRBV10-2 and TRBJ1-6; D remains ambiguous. The CDR3 is 14 residues long. The germline CDR1 and CDR2 sequences are WSHSY and SAAADI. The V gene lost 6 bases and the J gene lost 5 bases, with 11 bases spanning the gap. The CDR3 reads CASSAGQDNSPLHF. The CDR3 DNA is TGCGCCAGCAGCGCGGGCCAAGATAATTCACCCCTCCACTTT.

V and J are TRBV7-9 and TRBJ2-5, with D maybe TRBD1 (6 bases). In germline, CDR1 is SEHNR, CDR2 FQNEAQ (reference sequence). Trimming stripped 4 bases from V and 1 base from J, with 13 bases between. The CDR3 totals 15 residues. CDR3 bases: TGTGCCAGCAGCTCGCAGGGGTTGGTCCAAGAGACCCAGTACTTC. It is translated as CASSSQGLVQETQYF.

This clonotype has only a few counts. V gene TRBV5-1 combines with J gene TRBJ2-2, with a tentative D call TRBD1 (5 bases). Germline V gene data show CDR1 as SGHRS and CDR2 as YFSETQ. Trimming removed 1 base at V and 0 bases at J, with 10 bases between. The CDR3 length is 16 residues. The CDR3 DNA reads as TGCGCCAGCAGCTTGACAGGCTACGCGAACACCGGGGAGCTGTTTTTT. This sequence encodes CASSLTGYANTGELFF.

In this sample, this clonotype turned up a few times. CDR3 nucleotide sequence: TGCGCCAGCACCTTACAGCGGGAGGACCCAGATACGCAGTATTTT. It encodes CASTLQREDPDTQYF. The rearrangement links TRBV5-1 to TRBJ2-3; 9 bases fit TRBD2. Germline CDR1 is SGHRS and CDR2 is YFSETQ. CDR3 length: 15 residues. Trimming cost V 6 bases and J 4 bases; bases outside gene matches: 9.

This clonotype was detected only a few times. This chain joins TRBV29-1 and TRBJ2-2, with D tentatively TRBD1 or TRBD2 (5 bases each). This CDR3 comprises 14 residues. V was clipped by 7 bases and J by 1 base, with 13 bases between them. Germline V gene sequence: CDR1 SQVTM, CDR2 ANQGSEA. Written as DNA, the CDR3 is TGCAGCGCGGGGCTCTCCCAGAACACCGGGGAGCTGTTTTTT. Its protein is CSAGLSQNTGELFF.

This clonotype was detected ten times or more. This rearrangement joins TRBV5-1 to TRBJ1-1; 7 bases are a match to TRBD1. V shed 3 bases, J shed 0 bases, and the junction held 8 bases outside the gene matches. The CDR3 spans 16 residues. The germline CDR1 and CDR2 sequences are SGHRS and YFSETQ. The CDR3 loop reads CASSSGTVIMNTEAFF. The CDR3 DNA reads as TGCGCCAGCAGCTCTGGGACAGTCATTATGAACACTGAAGCTTTCTTT. The complete variable domain, with remaining parts taken from reference TRBV5-1 and TRBJ1-1, reads KAGVTQTPRYLIKTRGQQVTLSCSPISGHRSVSWYQQTPGQGLQFLFEYFSETQRNKGNFPGRFSGRQFSNSRSEMNVSTLELGDSALYLCASSSGTVIMNTEAFFGQGTRLTVV.

This clonotype was recorded a few times. The CDR3 here is CASSLVAGAGETQYF. DNA for the CDR3: TGTGCCAGCAGCTTAGTAGCGGGAGCCGGTGAGACCCAGTACTTC. V gene TRBV7-8 combines with J gene TRBJ2-5; 9 bases line up with TRBD2. The CDR3 length is 15 residues. Germline loops: CDR1 SGHVS, CDR2 FQNEAQ. After removal of 1 base from V and 5 bases from J, the junction contained 5 bases not matched to a gene.

Only a few counts were recorded for this clonotype. This CDR3 is CASSWSSANSYEQYF. CDR3 nucleotides: TGCGCCAGCAGCTGGTCTAGCGCTAACTCCTACGAGCAGTACTTC. This chain uses TRBV5-1 with TRBJ2-7; D may be TRBD2 (6 bases). V lost 3 bases, J lost 0 bases, and 13 bases lay in between. Germline V lookup: CDR1 SGHRS, CDR2 YFSETQ. This CDR3 comprises 15 residues.

The V gene is TRBV12-3 or TRBV12-4, the J gene TRBJ1-1; D unresolved. The germline V and J ends were trimmed by 10 bases and 1 base, with 10 bases remaining between them. CDR3 length: 12 residues. The CDR3 is CATIKGNTEAFF. The CDR3 DNA reads as TGTGCCACAATAAAGGGGAACACTGAAGCTTTCTTT.

This clonotype was recorded at least ten times. The gene calls are TRBV10-3 and TRBJ2-2; 8 bases align to TRBD2. The CDR3 has 16 amino acids. The germline CDR1 and CDR2 sequences are ENHRY and SYGVKD. Trimming removed 6 bases from V and 0 bases from J; junction bases left unmatched: 6. The CDR3 is CAISLGLASNTGELFF. The CDR3 DNA reads TGTGCCATCAGCTTAGGACTAGCTTCGAACACCGGGGAGCTGTTTTTT.

Comments on this clonotype: Since a much larger clone is just one base distant, this may be a read error. This chain uses TRBV6-1 with TRBJ2-5; D gene ambiguous. The V gene lost 7 bases and the J gene lost 1 base, with 10 bases spanning the gap. Germline CDR1 is MNHNS and CDR2 is SASEGT. The CDR3 is 13 residues long. CDR3: CASNIWGQETQYF. CDR3 nucleotides: TGTGCCAGCAATATCTGGGGCCAAGAGACCCAGTACTTC.

The CDR3 nucleotides are TGCGCCAGCAGCTTCGGGCTGAGGGATGAAAAACTGTTTTTT. Translated: CASSFGLRDEKLFF. The chain links TRBV5-1 to TRBJ1-4; D is unresolved. The V gene lost 2 bases and the J gene lost 6 bases, with 11 bases spanning the gap. The CDR3 is 14 amino acids. Per the germline V gene, CDR1 is SGHRS and CDR2 is YFSETQ.

V gene TRBV7-6 combines with J gene TRBJ2-3; D call uncertain. In germline, CDR1 is SGHVS, CDR2 FNYEAQ. This CDR3 spans 12 amino acids. Trimming removed 4 bases from V and 4 bases from J, with 6 bases in between. The CDR3: CASSWSADTQYF. In DNA form, the CDR3 reads TGTGCCAGCAGCTGGAGCGCAGATACGCAGTATTTT.

This chain links TRBV25-1 with TRBJ2-3, with 8 nucleotides matching TRBD2. CDR1 and CDR2 (germline): MGHDK, SYGVNS. The junction had 6 bases not matched to a gene; V was cut back by 1 base and J by 3 bases. This CDR3 comprises 16 residues. The CDR3 coding sequence is TGTGCCAGCAGTGAATTTGGAGCGGGAGAAACAGATACGCAGTATTTT. Translated: CASSEFGAGETDTQYF.

This clonotype was seen only a few times. The rearrangement joins TRBV11-2 to TRBJ2-1; 7 nucleotides line up with TRBD1. Trimming at V came to 4 bases and at J to 9 bases, leaving 12 bases not matched to a gene. The V gene's germline CDR1 is SGHAT and CDR2 FQNNGV. The CDR3 is 15 amino acids. The CDR3 sequence is CASSSRDRPFGEQFF. Here the CDR3 DNA reads TGTGCCAGCAGCTCCCGGGACAGACCTTTCGGTGAGCAGTTCTTC.

The chain uses TRBV7-9 and TRBJ1-2; D perhaps matches TRBD1 (5 bases). The CDR3 contains 15 residues. V dropped 5 bases and J dropped 5 bases, with 18 bases sitting between them. Germline CDR1 is SEHNR and CDR2 is FQNEAQ (reference sequence). The CDR3 spells CASSPTKGQEYGYTF. The CDR3 bases are TGTGCCAGCAGCCCAACGAAAGGACAAGAATATGGCTACACCTTC. Full variable domain (rest looked up from reference TRBV7-9 and TRBJ1-2): DTGVSQNPRHKITKRGQNVTFRCDPISEHNRLYWYRQTLGQGPEFLTYFQNEAQLEKSRLLSDRFSAERPKGSFSTLEIQRTEQGDSAMYLCASSPTKGQEYGYTFGSGTRLTVV.

This clonotype appeared a few times. This sequence joins TRBV19 and TRBJ2-1, with TRBD1 as a possible D gene (5 bases). V was shortened by 7 bases and J by 0 bases, with 10 bases between the two germline ends. Germline CDR1 and CDR2: LNHDA and SQIVND (reference sequence). The length of the CDR3 is 14 residues. The CDR3 sequence is CASNRRASYNEQFF. CDR3 coding DNA: TGTGCCAGTAATCGCAGGGCCTCCTACAATGAGCAGTTCTTC.

This clonotype was seen a handful of times. The V and J genes are TRBV7-2 and TRBJ2-5, with 13 nucleotides matching TRBD2. CDR3 length equals 14 residues. In germline, CDR1 is SGHTA, CDR2 FQGNSA. Unmatched junction bases numbered 3, after V lost 8 bases and J lost 3 bases. The DNA for the CDR3 is TGTGCCAGCTCCGGGACTAGCGGGAAAGAGACCCAGTACTTC. It yields the protein CASSGTSGKETQYF.

This clonotype was seen many times. The chain links TRBV5-1 to TRBJ2-7, with TRBD2 matching 13 bases. CDR1 and CDR2 from the germline V gene are SGHRS and YFSETQ. The CDR3 is made up of 15 amino acids. V lost 5 bases, J lost 3 bases, and 5 bases stayed unmatched. CDR3 region: CASRLAGGDIYEQYF. CDR3 nucleotide sequence: TGCGCCAGCAGACTAGCGGGAGGGGACATCTACGAGCAGTACTTC.

The chain employs TRBV15 and TRBJ2-5; the match to TRBD2 covers 7 bases. V lost 5 bases, J lost 4 bases, and 7 bases stayed unmatched. Germline lookup yields CDR1 LNHNV and CDR2 YYDKDF (reference sequence). The CDR3 loop spans 14 amino acids. For the CDR3, the DNA is TGTGCCACCAGCCCCCTGGGAGGGCCAGAGACCCAGTACTTC. Translated: CATSPLGGPETQYF.

This clonotype has only a few counts. This chain links TRBV12-5 with TRBJ2-1; D not certain. V lost 5 bases and J 0 bases, leaving 8 bases between the germline ends. The CDR3 contains 14 residues. The germline V gene encodes CDR1 LGHNT and CDR2 FRNRAP. CDR3 protein: CASGPVHSYNEQFF. The CDR3 DNA follows: TGTGCTAGTGGTCCCGTTCACTCCTACAATGAGCAGTTCTTC. The full variable domain, rest sourced from reference TRBV12-5 and TRBJ2-1, is DARVTQTPRHKVTEMGQEVTMRCQPILGHNTVFWYRQTMMQGLELLAYFRNRAPLDDSGMPKDRFSAEMPDATLATLKIQPSEPRDSAVYFCASGPVHSYNEQFFGPGTRLTVL.

This clonotype came up a few times. This chain uses TRBV11-2 with TRBJ1-1, with 7 bases matching TRBD1. Germline CDR1 SGHAT, CDR2 FQNNGV. This CDR3 region has 14 residues. V dropped 5 bases and J dropped 4; count of bases not matched to a gene: 7. The CDR3 is CASSPDRSTTEAFF. CDR3 nucleotides: TGTGCCAGCAGCCCGGACAGGAGTACCACTGAAGCTTTCTTT.

The chain combines TRBV5-1 with TRBJ2-1, with TRBD2 identical over 8 bases. The germline CDR1 and CDR2 sequences are SGHRS and YFSETQ. CDR3 size: 15 residues. The V gene end was trimmed by 0 bases and the J gene end by 5 bases; junction bases not matched to a gene: 4. The CDR3 protein is CASSLGSGNNNEQFF. CDR3 DNA: TGCGCCAGCAGCTTGGGTAGCGGGAATAACAATGAGCAGTTCTTC.